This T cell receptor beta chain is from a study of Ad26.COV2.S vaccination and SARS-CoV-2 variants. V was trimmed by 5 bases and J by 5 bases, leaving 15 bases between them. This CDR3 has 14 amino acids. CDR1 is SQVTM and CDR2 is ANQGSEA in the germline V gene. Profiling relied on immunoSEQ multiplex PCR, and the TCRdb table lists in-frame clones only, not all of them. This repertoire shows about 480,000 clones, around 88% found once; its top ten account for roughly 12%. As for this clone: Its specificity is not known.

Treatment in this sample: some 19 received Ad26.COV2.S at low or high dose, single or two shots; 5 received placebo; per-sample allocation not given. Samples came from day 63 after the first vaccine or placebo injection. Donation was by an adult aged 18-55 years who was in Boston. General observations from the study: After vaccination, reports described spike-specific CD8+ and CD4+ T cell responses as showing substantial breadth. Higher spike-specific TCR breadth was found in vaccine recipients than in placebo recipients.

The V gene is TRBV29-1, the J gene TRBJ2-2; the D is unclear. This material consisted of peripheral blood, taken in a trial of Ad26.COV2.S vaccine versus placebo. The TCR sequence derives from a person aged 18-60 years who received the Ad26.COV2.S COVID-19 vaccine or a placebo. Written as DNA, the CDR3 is TGCAGCGTTCTGGACGGTCCTAGGACCGGGGAGCTGTTTTTT. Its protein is CSVLDGPRTGELFF.